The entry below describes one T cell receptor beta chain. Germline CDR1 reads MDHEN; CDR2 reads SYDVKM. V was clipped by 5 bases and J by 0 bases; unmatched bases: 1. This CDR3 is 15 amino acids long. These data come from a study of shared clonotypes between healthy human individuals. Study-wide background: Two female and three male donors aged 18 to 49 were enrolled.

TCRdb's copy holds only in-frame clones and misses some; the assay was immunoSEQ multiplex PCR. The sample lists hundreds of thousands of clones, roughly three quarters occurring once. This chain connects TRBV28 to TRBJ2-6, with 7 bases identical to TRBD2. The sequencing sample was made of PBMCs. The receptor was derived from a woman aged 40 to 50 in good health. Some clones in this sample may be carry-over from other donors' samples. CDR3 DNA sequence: TGTGCCAGCAGTCCGGGAGGCTCTGGGGCCAACGTCCTGACTTTC. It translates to CASSPGGSGANVLTF.